Only one count was recorded for the clone carrying this T cell receptor beta chain. This sample was taken from a study of blood T cell repertoires in COVID-19. Study information: COVID-19 samples collected from the United States, Italy and Spain covered acute and convalescent phases. Sample material is recorded as cDNA or gDNA derived from T cells, B-cell-depleted T cells, or PBMCs.

Germline assignment: CDR1 MNHEY and CDR2 SVGAGI. The trim removed 6 bases at V and 8 bases at J, leaving 12 bases unmatched. This CDR3 is built from 15 residues. Data came from immunoSEQ multiplex PCR; TCRdb stores just in-frame clones and leaves some out. Here the sample spans some 150,000 clones, about 85% being singletons. This chain uses TRBV6-5 with TRBJ1-2; 10 nucleotides align to TRBD1. The specimen sequenced was peripheral blood. The receptor was derived from an older woman with acute or convalescent COVID-19. The CDR3 loop is CASSPGTGDPRGYTF. DNA of the CDR3: TGTGCCAGCAGCCCCGGGACAGGGGATCCGCGAGGCTACACCTTC.